The entry below gives a single T cell receptor (beta chain) sequence along with its context. TCRdb's table, derived via immunoSEQ multiplex PCR, lists solely in-frame clones and lacks some. The sample comprises 74,000 or so clones, roughly 96% of which are singletons, and more than 0.15% rests with the top ten. The germline gives CDR1 SGHTS, CDR2 YDEGEE. The CDR3 length is 16 residues. J lost 4 bases, V lost 5 bases, and 10 bases had no gene match. This specimen comes from a study of technical replicates of blood from a handful of donors. This chain uses TRBV5-8 with TRBJ1-5; TRBD1 matches 9 bases. This TCR came from a human donor in good health. The sequencing input was T cells isolated from PBMCs. The CDR3 reads CASRPWTGEGNQPQHF. CDR3 nucleotides: TGTGCCAGCAGGCCCTGGACAGGGGAAGGGAATCAGCCCCAGCATTTT. The whole variable domain, remainder taken from reference TRBV5-8 and TRBJ1-5, is EAGVTQSPTHLIKTRGQQATLRCSPISGHTSVYWYQQALGLGLQFLLWYDEGEERNRGNFPPRFSGRQFPNYSSELNVNALELEDSALYLCASRPWTGEGNQPQHFGDGTRLSIL.